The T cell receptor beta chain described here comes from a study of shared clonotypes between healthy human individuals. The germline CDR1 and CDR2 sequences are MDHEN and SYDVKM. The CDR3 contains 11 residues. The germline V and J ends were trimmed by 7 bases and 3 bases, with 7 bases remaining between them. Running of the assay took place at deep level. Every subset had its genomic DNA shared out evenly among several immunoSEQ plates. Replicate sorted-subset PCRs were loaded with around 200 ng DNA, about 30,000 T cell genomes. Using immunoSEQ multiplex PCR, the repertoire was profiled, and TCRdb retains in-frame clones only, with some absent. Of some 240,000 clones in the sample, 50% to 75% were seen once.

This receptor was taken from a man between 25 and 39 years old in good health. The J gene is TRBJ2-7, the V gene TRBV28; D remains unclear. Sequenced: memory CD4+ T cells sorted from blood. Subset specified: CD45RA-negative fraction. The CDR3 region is CASNVHYEQYF. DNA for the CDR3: TGTGCCAGCAACGTGCACTACGAGCAGTACTTC.